This T cell receptor beta chain stems from a study of vaccination and CD4 T cells after COVID-19. The wider study: Convalescent participants consisted of six males and four females, two being Hispanic. Each enrolled participant received a two-dose regimen of either BNT162b2 or mRNA-1273 vaccine.

V was cut by 8 bases and J by 3 bases, with 13 bases left in between. The germline V gene encodes CDR1 ENHRY and CDR2 SYGVKD. CDR3 length: 14 residues. Researchers used the Oncomine TCR Beta short-read assay to sequence DNA from cultured CD4+ T cells. It was from cultured CD4+ T cells that genomic DNA was extracted. TCRdb called the PCR reads again in MiXCR, with one record for every CDR3 protein. The sample includes 10,000 or so distinct CDR3 sequences, about 34% seen only once; the top ten take roughly 20%. As for this clonotype: Antigen specificity is unknown.

Sample treatment: roughly nine-day PBMC culture with coronavirus spike peptide pools or control peptides (ViraFEST assay). Before the COVID-19 pandemic (2011-2018), CD4+ T cells were obtained from the unexposed donor. Unexposed donors' CD4+ T cells were tested against SARS-CoV-2 S/N and four cold-coronavirus spikes when cell numbers allowed. Material for sequencing was CD4+ T cells from blood, cultured in vitro. The clonotype originates from a human donor in good health. The rearrangement links TRBV10-3 to TRBJ2-2; perhaps TRBD1 as D (7 bases). The CDR3 here is CAIAGQSDTGELFF. The CDR3, as DNA: TGTGCCATCGCGGGACAGTCGGACACCGGGGAGCTGTTTTTT.